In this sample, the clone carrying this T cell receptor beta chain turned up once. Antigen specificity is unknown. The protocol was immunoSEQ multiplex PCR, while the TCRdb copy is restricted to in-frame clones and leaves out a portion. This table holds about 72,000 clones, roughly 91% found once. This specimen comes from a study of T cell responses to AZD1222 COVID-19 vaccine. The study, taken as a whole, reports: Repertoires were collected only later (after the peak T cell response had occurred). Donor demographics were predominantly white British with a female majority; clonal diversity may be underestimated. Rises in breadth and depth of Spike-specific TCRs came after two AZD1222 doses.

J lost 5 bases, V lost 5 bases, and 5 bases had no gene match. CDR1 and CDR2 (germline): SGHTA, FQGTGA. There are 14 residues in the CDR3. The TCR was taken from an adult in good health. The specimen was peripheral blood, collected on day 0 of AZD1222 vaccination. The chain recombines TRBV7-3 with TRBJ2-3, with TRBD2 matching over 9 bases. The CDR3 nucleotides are TGTGCCAGCAGCCCCGGACTAGCGTTAGATACGCAGTATTTT. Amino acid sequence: CASSPGLALDTQYF.